This is a list of T cell receptor beta chains from one sample in a study of cytomegalovirus exposure and HLA in healthy donors. Sequencing was performed with immunoSEQ multiplex PCR; in TCRdb, only in-frame clones are kept and a portion is missing. The sample consists of 210,000 or so clones, just over 75% of them appearing once. The specimen sequenced was PBMCs. The receptors here all came from a woman aged 60-70 years in good health and CMV-seropositive. CDR3s include the opening cysteine and the closing phenylalanine or tryptophan. A D gene is named only where the DNA matches it firmly.

TRBJ1-2,.,TRBV20-1,CSDGANYGYTF,TGCAGTGACGGTGCTAACTATGGCTACACCTTC
TRBJ1-1,.,TRBV10-3,CAIGFGELRTEAFF,TGTGCCATCGGGTTCGGGGAATTACGAACTGAAGCTTTCTTT
TRBJ2-5,.,TRBV10-1,CASRGIGEGETQYF,TGCGCCAGCAGGGGAATAGGGGAAGGAGAGACCCAGTACTTC
TRBJ1-1,TRBD1,TRBV7-9,CSSSRHRGRLNTAPEAFF,TGTTCCAGCAGCCGGCACAGGGGGCGGTTAAATACGGCCCCTGAAGCTTTCTTT
TRBJ1-2,TRBD1,TRBV15,CATSRKTGNYGYTF,TGTGCCACCAGCAGAAAGACAGGGAACTATGGCTACACCTTC
TRBJ1-1,.,TRBV18,CASSRGATNTEAFF,TGTGCCAGCTCCCGGGGGGCTACGAACACTGAAGCTTTCTTT
TRBJ2-1,.,TRBV5-5,CASSQTRLNEQFF,TGTGCCAGCAGCCAGACTAGACTTAATGAGCAGTTCTTC
TRBJ2-1,.,TRBV27,CASRAAPLVGNEQFF,TGTGCCAGCAGAGCGGCCCCCTTGGTTGGCAATGAGCAGTTCTTC
TRBJ2-5,TRBD2,TRBV29-1,CSTRGGGGEETQYF,TGCAGCACCCGGGGGGGCGGGGGAGAGGAGACCCAGTACTTC
TRBJ2-7,TRBD2,TRBV5-1,CASSLETSGSLQQYF,TGCGCCAGCAGCTTGGAGACCAGCGGGAGTCTCCAGCAGTACTTC